Shown below are 15 T cell receptor beta chains from a single sample sequenced in a study of blood T cell repertoires in COVID-19. Data came from immunoSEQ multiplex PCR; TCRdb stores just in-frame clones and leaves some out. The sample has some 79,000 clones; about 89% are singletons. The sample taken for sequencing was peripheral blood. These receptors came from a man aged 65 to 79 with active or convalescent COVID-19.

This clone has only a few counts. The chain is built from TRBV6-2 or TRBV6-3 and TRBJ2-7; a weak D match, TRBD1 (7 bases). V shed 2 bases and J shed 6 bases, with 11 bases lying between them. CDR1 is MNHEY, CDR2 SVGEGT, per germline. CDR3 size: 13 residues. In DNA, the CDR3 is TGTGCCAGCAGTTACAGGCAGGGGGGCGAGCAGTACTTC. Translation: CASSYRQGGEQYF.

The chain links TRBV10-3 to TRBJ1-4; 8 bases agree with TRBD1. This CDR3 has 17 amino acids. V shed 1 base, J shed 5 bases, and the junction held 9 bases outside the gene matches. Germline CDR1 reads ENHRY; CDR2 reads SYGVKD. CDR3 sequence: CAISEWSGGQANEKLFF. The CDR3, as DNA: TGTGCCATCAGTGAGTGGTCCGGGGGACAGGCAAATGAAAAACTGTTTTTT.

This sequence joins TRBV10-3 and TRBJ1-1, with 9 bases matching TRBD1. Germline values: CDR1 ENHRY, CDR2 SYGVKD. The CDR3 runs to 15 residues. The V gene end was trimmed by 4 bases and the J gene end by 11 bases; junction bases not matched to a gene: 14. The DNA of the CDR3 is TGTGCCATCAGTGGGGCACCTGGGACAGGGTCTGGGGCTTTCTTT. Its protein is CAISGAPGTGSGAFF.

The V and J genes are TRBV5-6 and TRBJ1-1, with 9 bases lining up with TRBD1. The CDR3 is 14 amino acids. V shed 2 bases, J shed 6 bases, and the junction held 5 bases outside the gene matches. CDR1 is SGHDT and CDR2 is YYEEEE in the germline V gene. CDR3 amino acids: CASSLQGATAEAFF. CDR3 DNA: TGTGCCAGCAGCTTACAGGGGGCGACGGCTGAAGCTTTCTTT.

The V call is TRBV29-1, the J call TRBJ1-5; maybe TRBD1 (6 bases). Trimming removed 4 bases from V and 5 bases from J, with 12 bases in between. The length of the CDR3 is 13 residues. The germline V gene has CDR1 SQVTM and CDR2 ANQGSEA. CDR3 nucleotides: TGCAGCGTTGGAGGGGACACAGATCAGCCCCAGCATTTT. It yields the protein CSVGGDTDQPQHF.

The chain carries TRBV6-5 and TRBJ2-7; D is perhaps TRBD1 (7 bases). This CDR3 comprises 15 residues. CDR1 and CDR2 from the germline V gene are MNHEY and SVGAGI. The V and J ends lost 11 bases and 0 bases respectively, with 20 bases between them. The CDR3: CASAPGGTFSYEQYF. The CDR3 DNA follows: TGTGCCTCGGCACCAGGGGGGACTTTCTCCTACGAGCAGTACTTC.

CDR3 sequence reads: CASSRGRDNYHYGYTF. The CDR3 bases are TGCGCCAGCAGCCGGGGGAGGGACAATTACCACTATGGCTACACCTTC. The V gene is TRBV4-1, the J gene TRBJ1-2, with D maybe TRBD1 (6 bases). The CDR3 sequence is 16 residues long. V lost 4 bases, J lost 3 bases, and 18 bases lay in between. CDR1 and CDR2 (germline): MGHRA, YSYEKL.

The chain combines TRBV30 with TRBJ1-5, with D perhaps TRBD1 (6 bases). The CDR3 totals 16 residues. CDR1 is GTSNPN and CDR2 is SVGIG in the germline V gene (reference sequence). Trimming pared 0 bases from V and 5 bases from J, leaving 17 bases between. In DNA form, the CDR3 reads TGTGCCTGGAGTGTACAGGGCAGGGGAAGGGATCAGCCCCAGCATTTT. It encodes CAWSVQGRGRDQPQHF.

This rearrangement joins TRBV29-1 to TRBJ2-1; D gene ambiguous. Deletions cut 5 bases from V and 0 bases from J, with 8 bases between. CDR1 is SQVTM, CDR2 ANQGSEA, per germline. There are 13 residues in the CDR3. The DNA for the CDR3 is TGCAGCGTTACCAGAACCTCCTACAATGAGCAGTTCTTC. It encodes CSVTRTSYNEQFF.

The J gene is TRBJ1-6, the V gene TRBV6-5; the D gene is possibly TRBD1 (5 bases). This CDR3 contains 12 residues. CDR1 is MNHEY and CDR2 is SVGAGI in the germline V gene. Trimming stripped 5 bases from V and 15 bases from J, with 14 bases between. CDR3 residues: CASSQQEQLLHF. The CDR3 DNA follows: TGTGCCAGCAGTCAACAGGAGCAGCTCCTCCACTTT.

This sequence joins TRBV5-1 and TRBJ1-2, with D possibly matching TRBD1 (6 bases). The germline V and J ends were trimmed by 0 bases and 8 bases, with 11 bases remaining between them. From germline, CDR1 is SGHRS and CDR2 YFSETQ. The CDR3 runs 13 residues. This CDR3 reads CASSLARGEGYTF. CDR3 bases: TGCGCCAGCAGCTTGGCCAGGGGTGAGGGCTACACCTTC.

This clone was counted a few times. The chain has TRBV6-6 and TRBJ1-5; 10 bases line up with TRBD1. The CDR3 covers 14 residues. The germline V gene has CDR1 MNHNY and CDR2 SVGAGI (reference sequence). With V trimmed by 6 bases and J by 11 bases, 10 bases remained unmatched. The CDR3 DNA reads as TGTGCCAGCAGGACGACAGGGGGCCTCGGGGCCCAGCATTTT. Amino acids: CASRTTGGLGAQHF.

The chain recombines TRBV5-1 with TRBJ1-1; perhaps TRBD1 as D (6 bases). Germline V gene sequence: CDR1 SGHRS, CDR2 YFSETQ. V was pared by 0 bases and J by 2 bases, with 11 bases between. The CDR3 length is 15 residues. This CDR3 reads CASSLEVRGNTEAFF. Written as DNA, the CDR3 is TGCGCCAGCAGCTTGGAGGTCAGGGGAAACACTGAAGCTTTCTTT.

The chain links TRBV28 to TRBJ2-5; 7 nucleotides line up with TRBD2. V lost 2 bases to trimming and J lost 0 bases; unmatched junction nucleotides: 6. CDR3 length: 16 amino acids. In germline, CDR1 is MDHEN, CDR2 SYDVKM. The DNA of the CDR3 is TGTGCCAGCAGTTTACCCGCTAGCGGCTACCAAGAGACCCAGTACTTC. Translation gives CASSLPASGYQETQYF.

This chain uses TRBV10-2 with TRBJ2-7, with D hard to call. The V gene's germline CDR1 is WSHSY and CDR2 SAAADI. The V gene lost 8 bases and the J gene lost 0 bases, with 20 bases spanning the gap. This CDR3 has 16 amino acids. CDR3 sequence reads: CASVSGDAGFSYEQYF. DNA of the CDR3: TGCGCCAGCGTATCCGGTGACGCCGGGTTCTCCTACGAGCAGTACTTC.